These 13 T cell receptor beta chains were all obtained from the same sample, sequenced in a study of cytomegalovirus exposure and HLA in healthy donors. Use of 60 Vbeta and 13 Jbeta primers characterized the PCR. Sequencing was performed with immunoSEQ multiplex PCR; in TCRdb, only in-frame clones are kept and a portion is missing. The table lists about 87,000 clones, about 7.6% of them singletons. Sequencing was carried out using PBMCs. The receptors derive from a man in his forties or fifties in good health and CMV-seronegative.

This chain connects TRBV5-6 to TRBJ2-6; 9 bases are shared with TRBD1. The CDR3 spans 17 residues. Germline loops: CDR1 SGHDT, CDR2 YYEEEE. The J segment lost 0 bases and the V segment lost 4 bases, leaving 5 bases of the junction unmatched. Here the CDR3 DNA reads TGTGCCAGCAGCCGGGACAGGGATTTCTCTGGGGCCAACGTCCTGACTTTC. It yields the protein CASSRDRDFSGANVLTF.

This chain joins TRBV4-1 and TRBJ2-3, with 9 bases fitting TRBD2. Germline values: CDR1 MGHRA, CDR2 YSYEKL. V trimming: 1 base; J trimming: 5 bases; junction bases outside the gene matches: 7. The CDR3 contains 16 residues. The CDR3 DNA reads TGCGCCAGCAGCCAAGGTAGCGGGAGAACTGAAGATACGCAGTATTTT. Its protein product is CASSQGSGRTEDTQYF.

This clone was seen a handful of times. This chain links TRBV7-6 with TRBJ2-2; possible D gene TRBD2, 6 bases. Germline-derived CDR1 and CDR2 are SGHVS and FNYEAQ. This CDR3 has 16 amino acids. V was pared by 5 bases and J by 4 bases, with 17 bases between. CDR3 in DNA: TGTGCCAGCAGCAGGGAGGTGGCAGGGACCACCGGGGAGCTGTTTTTT. Protein sequence: CASSREVAGTTGELFF.

This chain uses TRBV12-2 with TRBJ2-5; TRBD1 is the table's D call and was not checked against the DNA. TRBV12-2 is reported as a pseudogene. CDR3 size: 16 residues. The CDR3: CASRLAQGVNQETQYF. The CDR3 DNA follows: TGTGCAAGTCGCTTAGCCCAGGGGGTGAACCAAGAGACCCAGTACTTC.

This clone was seen only a few times. The chain links TRBV5-5 to TRBJ2-5; D uncertain. The CDR3 runs 14 residues. Per the germline V gene, CDR1 is SGHKS and CDR2 is YYEKEE (reference sequence). V lost 0 bases and J lost 1, with 7 bases in between. CDR3 in DNA: TGTGCCAGCAGCTTGGGGGCGCCCCAAGAGACCCAGTACTTC. It codes for CASSLGAPQETQYF.

This clone appeared a few times. The CDR3 loop reads CASSSPTGLKSPLHF. In nucleotides, the CDR3 is TGTGCCAGCAGTTCTCCGACAGGGTTAAAATCACCCCTCCACTTT. The J gene is TRBJ1-6, the V gene TRBV27; 7 bases align to TRBD1. V lost 4 bases to trimming and J lost 10 bases; unmatched junction nucleotides: 10. The CDR3 is 15 amino acids. Germline CDR1 and CDR2: MNHEY and SMNVEV (reference sequence).

The chain carries TRBV19 and TRBJ2-7, with 8 positions matching TRBD2. Per the germline V gene, CDR1 is LNHDA and CDR2 is SQIVND (reference sequence). With V trimmed by 5 bases and J by 3 bases, 15 bases remained unmatched. The CDR3 extends over 17 amino acids. The CDR3 region is CASSPSSGAGGSYEQYF. CDR3 DNA sequence: TGTGCCAGTAGTCCCTCGTCGGGCGCGGGGGGAAGCTACGAGCAGTACTTC.

This clone was observed a handful of times. This chain uses TRBV28 with TRBJ2-1; 10 bases align to TRBD2. V shed 5 bases and J 7 bases; nucleotides not matched to a gene: 8. Germline V CDR1 and CDR2: MDHEN, SYDVKM. The CDR3 has 15 residues. CDR3: CASSGLAGGRNEQFF. The CDR3 nucleotides read TGTGCCAGCAGTGGATTAGCGGGGGGCCGTAATGAGCAGTTCTTC. The full variable domain, its missing parts supplied by reference TRBV28 and TRBJ2-1, is DVKVTQSSRYLVKRTGEKVFLECVQDMDHENMFWYRQDPGLGLRLIYFSYDVKMKEKGDIPEGYSVSREKKERFSLILESASTNQTSMYLCASSGLAGGRNEQFFGPGTRLTVL.

The chain joins TRBV2 to TRBJ1-2; tentatively, D is TRBD1 (6 bases). The V gene's germline CDR1 is SNHLY and CDR2 FYNNEI. The V end was cut by 3 bases, the J end by 7 bases, with 15 bases between. The CDR3 loop spans 14 amino acids. CDR3 DNA sequence: TGTGCCAGCAGTGAGGCAGGGGCTCGGGCTGGCTACACCTTC. Its protein product is CASSEAGARAGYTF.

This chain links TRBV30 with TRBJ1-2; tentatively, D is TRBD1 (6 bases). Germline assignment: CDR1 GTSNPN and CDR2 SVGIG (reference sequence). This CDR3 comprises 15 residues. V was pared by 0 bases and J by 7 bases, with 18 bases between. This chain's CDR3 is CAWSVLGRGPAGYTF. Here the CDR3 DNA reads TGTGCCTGGAGTGTACTAGGGCGGGGGCCTGCTGGCTACACCTTC.

Only a few counts were recorded for this clone. This chain links TRBV6-1 with TRBJ2-5; a possible D gene is TRBD2 (5 bases). CDR3 length: 14 residues. Germline-derived CDR1 and CDR2 are MNHNS and SASEGT. V was clipped by 6 bases and J by 6 bases, with 17 bases between them. The CDR3 DNA reads as TGTGCCAGCAGGGCGGAGGTTTGGGGAAAGACCCAGTACTTC. Translated, it gives CASRAEVWGKTQYF.

The chain employs TRBV6-1 and TRBJ1-2; D remains ambiguous. In germline, CDR1 is MNHNS, CDR2 SASEGT. Trimming left V 2 bases short and J 4 bases short, with 14 bases between. The CDR3 contains 15 residues. The CDR3 protein is CASSELGRSFYGYTF. Here the CDR3 DNA reads TGTGCCAGCAGTGAACTGGGCAGATCCTTCTATGGCTACACCTTC.

This clone was found a few times. The chain combines TRBV28 with TRBJ1-5, with 8 nucleotides matching TRBD1. V lost 8 bases and J lost 4; bases outside the gene matches: 10. This CDR3 has 15 amino acids. Germline V lookup: CDR1 MDHEN, CDR2 SYDVKM. The CDR3 DNA follows: TGTGCCAGCTCCATCATGGACAGGGAAAATCAGCCCCAGCATTTT. Its protein is CASSIMDRENQPQHF.